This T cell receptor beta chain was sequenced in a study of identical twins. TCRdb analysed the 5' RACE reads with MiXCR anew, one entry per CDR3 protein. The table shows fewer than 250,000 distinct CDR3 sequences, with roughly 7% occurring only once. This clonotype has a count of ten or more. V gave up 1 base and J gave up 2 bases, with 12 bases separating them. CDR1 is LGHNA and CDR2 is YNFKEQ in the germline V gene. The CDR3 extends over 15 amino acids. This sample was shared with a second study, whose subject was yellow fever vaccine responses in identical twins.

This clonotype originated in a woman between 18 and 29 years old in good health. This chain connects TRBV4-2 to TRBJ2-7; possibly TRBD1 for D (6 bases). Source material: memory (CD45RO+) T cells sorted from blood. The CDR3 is CASSQVDSSTYEQYF. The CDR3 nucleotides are TGTGCCAGCAGCCAAGTGGACAGTAGCACCTACGAGCAGTACTTC.